Shown below are 9 T cell receptor beta chains from a single sample sequenced in a study of cytomegalovirus exposure and HLA in healthy donors. 60 Vbeta and 13 Jbeta primers were used in PCR. Some clones are missing from TCRdb's copy, which holds only in-frame ones; the method was immunoSEQ multiplex PCR. The sample lists roughly 70,000 clones, roughly two thirds occurring once. The material sequenced was PBMCs. These receptors all stem from a male donor in good health and CMV-seropositive.

The chain links TRBV2 to TRBJ2-2; D gene uncertain. The CDR3 is 13 amino acids. The germline gives CDR1 SNHLY, CDR2 FYNNEI. V lost 4 bases, J lost 3 bases, and 6 bases lay in between. This CDR3 reads CASSGQYTGELFF. Here the CDR3 DNA reads TGTGCCAGCAGTGGTCAGTACACCGGGGAGCTGTTTTTT.

The chain is built from TRBV14 and TRBJ1-1; no reliable D call. CDR3 size: 13 residues. The germline V gene encodes CDR1 SGHDN and CDR2 FVKESK. Trimming stripped 1 base from V and 4 bases from J, with 7 bases between. CDR3 sequence (DNA): TGTGCCAGCAGCCAAGGAGTCCTCACTGAAGCTTTCTTT. This encodes CASSQGVLTEAFF.

As DNA, the CDR3 is TGCGCCAGCAGCTTGGTACAGGGGAGTACCGGGGAGCTGTTTTTT. This translates into CASSLVQGSTGELFF. The rearrangement uses TRBV5-1 and TRBJ2-2; TRBD1 matches 7 bases. Germline V gene sequence: CDR1 SGHRS, CDR2 YFSETQ. This CDR3 has 15 amino acids. V lost 0 bases to trimming and J lost 5 bases; unmatched junction nucleotides: 4.

The chain has TRBV6-4 and TRBJ1-2, with no clear D. V shed 3 bases and J shed 8 bases, with 10 bases lying between them. The CDR3 runs to 12 residues. Germline V gene sequence: CDR1 MRHNA, CDR2 SNTAGT. CDR3 sequence reads: CASSEGGNGYTF. As DNA, the CDR3 is TGTGCCAGCAGTGAGGGAGGGAACGGCTACACCTTC.

The chain couples TRBV29-1 to TRBJ2-7, with 12 positions matching TRBD2. The CDR3 runs to 15 residues. Germline loops: CDR1 SQVTM, CDR2 ANQGSEA. The trim removed 2 bases at V and 1 base at J, leaving 3 bases unmatched. CDR3 loop: CSVEPLAGGSYEQYF. The CDR3 DNA reads as TGCAGCGTTGAACCTCTAGCGGGAGGGTCCTACGAGCAGTACTTC.

The chain joins TRBV30 to TRBJ2-7; maybe TRBD2 (5 bases). CDR3 length equals 12 residues. V lost 0 bases, J lost 4 bases, and 7 bases lay in between. Germline lookup yields CDR1 GTSNPN and CDR2 SVGIG (reference sequence). CDR3 DNA: TGTGCCTGGAGTGTACAGCGGTACGAGCAGTACTTC. This encodes CAWSVQRYEQYF.

This clone was found once. This chain links TRBV7-6 with TRBJ2-5; D is perhaps TRBD2 (7 bases). Germline values: CDR1 SGHVS, CDR2 FNYEAQ. The V end was cut by 6 bases, the J end by 4 bases, with 21 bases between. The CDR3 totals 16 residues. CDR3 DNA sequence: TGTGCCAGCAGGAGGCCGTTTAACAGGGAGGGAGAGACCCAGTACTTC. As protein: CASRRPFNREGETQYF. Full variable domain (outside the CDR3, taken from reference TRBV7-6 and TRBJ2-5): GAGVSQSPRYKVTKRGQDVALRCDPISGHVSLYWYRQALGQGPEFLTYFNYEAQQDKSGLPNDRFSAERPEGSISTLTIQRTEQRDSAMYRCASRRPFNREGETQYFGPGTRLLVL.

A single count supports this clone. This rearrangement joins TRBV7-2 to TRBJ1-5; D call uncertain. The V end lost 1 base, the J end lost 4 bases, and 14 bases lay between the germline ends. The germline CDR1 and CDR2 sequences are SGHTA and FQGNSA. There are 16 residues in the CDR3. The CDR3 region is CASSLVPLGRNQPQHF. DNA of the CDR3: TGTGCCAGCAGCTTAGTACCCCTGGGCAGGAATCAGCCCCAGCATTTT.

The chain has TRBV30 and TRBJ1-1; unclear D gene. The germline V gene has CDR1 GTSNPN and CDR2 SVGIG (reference sequence). CDR3 size: 14 residues. V lost 0 bases and J 3 bases, leaving 11 bases between the germline ends. CDR3 in DNA: TGTGCCTGGAGTGTACGTCGGGGTGACACTGAAGCTTTCTTT. It codes for CAWSVRRGDTEAFF.